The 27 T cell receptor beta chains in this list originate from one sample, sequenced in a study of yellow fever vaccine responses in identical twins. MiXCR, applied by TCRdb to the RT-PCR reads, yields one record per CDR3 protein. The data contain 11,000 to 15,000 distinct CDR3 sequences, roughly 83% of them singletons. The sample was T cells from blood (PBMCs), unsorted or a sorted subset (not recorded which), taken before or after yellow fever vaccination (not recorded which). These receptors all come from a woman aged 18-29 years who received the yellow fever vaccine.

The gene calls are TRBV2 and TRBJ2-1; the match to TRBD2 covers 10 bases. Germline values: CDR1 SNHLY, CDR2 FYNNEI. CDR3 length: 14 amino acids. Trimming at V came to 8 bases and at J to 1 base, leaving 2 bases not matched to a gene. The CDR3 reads CASRAGGSYNEQFF. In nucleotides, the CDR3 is TGTGCCAGCCGAGCGGGAGGGTCCTACAATGAGCAGTTCTTC. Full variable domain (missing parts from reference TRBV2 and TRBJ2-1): EPEVTQTPSHQVTQMGQEVILRCVPISNHLYFYWYRQILGQKVEFLVSFYNNEISEKSEIFDDQFSVERPDGSNFTLKIRSTKLEDSAMYFCASRAGGSYNEQFFGPGTRLTVL.

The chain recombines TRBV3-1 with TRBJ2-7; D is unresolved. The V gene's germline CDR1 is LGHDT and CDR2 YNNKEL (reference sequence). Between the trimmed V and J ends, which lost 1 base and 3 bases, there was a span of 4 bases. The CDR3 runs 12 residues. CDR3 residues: CASSQARYEQYF. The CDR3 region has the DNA TGTGCCAGCAGCCAAGCCCGCTACGAGCAGTACTTC.

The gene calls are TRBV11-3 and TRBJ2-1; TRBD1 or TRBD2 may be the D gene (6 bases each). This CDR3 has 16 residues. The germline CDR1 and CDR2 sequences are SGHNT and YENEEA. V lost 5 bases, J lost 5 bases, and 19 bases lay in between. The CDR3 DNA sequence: TGTGCCAGCAGCCGGGGGCCGGGGCCAGGAGACAATGAGCAGTTCTTC. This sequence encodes CASSRGPGPGDNEQFF. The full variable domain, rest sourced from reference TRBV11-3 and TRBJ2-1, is EAGVVQSPRYKIIEKKQPVAFWCNPISGHNTLYWYLQNLGQGPELLIRYENEEAVDDSQLPKDRFSAERLKGVDSTLKIQPAELGDSAVYLCASSRGPGPGDNEQFFGPGTRLTVL.

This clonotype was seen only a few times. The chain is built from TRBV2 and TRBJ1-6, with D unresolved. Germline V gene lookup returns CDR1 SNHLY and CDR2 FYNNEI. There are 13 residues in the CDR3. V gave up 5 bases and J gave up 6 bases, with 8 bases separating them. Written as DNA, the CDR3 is TGTGCCAGCAGTAATTCAGCTAATTCACCCCTCCACTTT. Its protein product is CASSNSANSPLHF.

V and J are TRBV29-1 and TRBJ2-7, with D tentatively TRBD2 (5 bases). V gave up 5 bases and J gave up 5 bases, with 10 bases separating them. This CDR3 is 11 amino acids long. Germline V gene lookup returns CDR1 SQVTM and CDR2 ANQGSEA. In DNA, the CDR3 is TGCAGCGTTTGGAGGAATAACGAGCAGTACTTC. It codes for CSVWRNNEQYF.

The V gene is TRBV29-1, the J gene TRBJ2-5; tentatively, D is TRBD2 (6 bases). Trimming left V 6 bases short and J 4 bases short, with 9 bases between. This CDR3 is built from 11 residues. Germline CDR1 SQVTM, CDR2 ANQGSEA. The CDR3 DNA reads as TGCAGCGTGGGGGGAGTAGAGACCCAGTACTTC. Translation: CSVGGVETQYF.

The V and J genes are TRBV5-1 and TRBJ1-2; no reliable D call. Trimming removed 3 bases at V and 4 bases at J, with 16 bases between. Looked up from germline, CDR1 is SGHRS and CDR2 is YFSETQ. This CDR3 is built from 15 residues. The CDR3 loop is CASSSTNSDIYGYTF. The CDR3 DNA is TGCGCCAGCAGCTCGACTAACAGCGATATCTATGGCTACACCTTC.

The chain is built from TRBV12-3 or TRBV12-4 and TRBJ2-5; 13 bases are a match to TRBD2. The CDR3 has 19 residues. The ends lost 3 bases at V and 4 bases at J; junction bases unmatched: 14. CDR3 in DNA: TGTGCCAGCAGTTTCAACCCGGGACTAGCGGGGCGAGGGGGAGAGACCCAGTACTTC. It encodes CASSFNPGLAGRGGETQYF.

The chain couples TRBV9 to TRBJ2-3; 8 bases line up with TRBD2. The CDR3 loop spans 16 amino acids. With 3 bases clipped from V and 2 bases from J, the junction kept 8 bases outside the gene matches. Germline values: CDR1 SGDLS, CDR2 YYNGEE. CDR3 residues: CASSAWRGEYTDTQYF. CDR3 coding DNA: TGTGCCAGCAGCGCCTGGCGGGGGGAGTACACAGATACGCAGTATTTT.

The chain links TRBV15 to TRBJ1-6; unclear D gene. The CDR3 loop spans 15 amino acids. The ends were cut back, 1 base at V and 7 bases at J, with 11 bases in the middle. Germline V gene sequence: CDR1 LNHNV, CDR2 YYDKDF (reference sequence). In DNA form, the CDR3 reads TGTGCCACCAGCAGAGCGGTCAGCTCGAATTCACCCCTCCACTTT. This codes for CATSRAVSSNSPLHF.

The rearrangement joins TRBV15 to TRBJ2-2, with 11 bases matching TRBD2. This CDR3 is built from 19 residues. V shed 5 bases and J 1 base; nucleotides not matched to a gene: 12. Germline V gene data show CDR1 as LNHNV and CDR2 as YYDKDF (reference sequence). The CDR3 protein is CATSGTLAGELENTGELFF. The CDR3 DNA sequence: TGTGCCACCAGCGGTACACTAGCGGGAGAATTAGAGAACACCGGGGAGCTGTTTTTT.

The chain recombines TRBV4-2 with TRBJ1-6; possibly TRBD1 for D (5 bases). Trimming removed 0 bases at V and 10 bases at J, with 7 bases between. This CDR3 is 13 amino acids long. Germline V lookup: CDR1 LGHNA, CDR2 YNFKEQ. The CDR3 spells CASSQEGQSPLHF. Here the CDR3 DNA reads TGTGCCAGCAGCCAAGAGGGGCAATCACCCCTCCACTTT.

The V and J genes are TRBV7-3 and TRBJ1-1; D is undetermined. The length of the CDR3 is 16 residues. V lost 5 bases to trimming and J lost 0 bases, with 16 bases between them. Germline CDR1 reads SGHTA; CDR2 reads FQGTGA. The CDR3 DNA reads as TGTGCCAGCAGCACATCCGCCGGATGGATGAACACTGAAGCTTTCTTT. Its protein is CASSTSAGWMNTEAFF.

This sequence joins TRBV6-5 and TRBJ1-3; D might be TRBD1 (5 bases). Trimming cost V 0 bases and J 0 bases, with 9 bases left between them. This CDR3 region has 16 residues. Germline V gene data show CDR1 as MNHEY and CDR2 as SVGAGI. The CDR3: CASSYSVGGSGNTIYF. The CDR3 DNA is TGTGCCAGCAGTTACTCGGTGGGGGGCTCTGGAAACACCATATATTTT.

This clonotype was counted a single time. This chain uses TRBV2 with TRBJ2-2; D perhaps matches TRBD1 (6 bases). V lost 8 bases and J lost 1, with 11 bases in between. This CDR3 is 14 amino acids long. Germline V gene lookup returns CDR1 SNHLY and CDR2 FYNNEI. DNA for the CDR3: TGTGCCAGCGCAGGGGTGGGGAACACCGGGGAGCTGTTTTTT. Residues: CASAGVGNTGELFF.

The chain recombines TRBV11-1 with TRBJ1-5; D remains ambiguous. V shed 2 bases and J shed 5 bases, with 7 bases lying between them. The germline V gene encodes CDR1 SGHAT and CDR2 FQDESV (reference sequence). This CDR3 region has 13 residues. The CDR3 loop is CASSLRGDQPQHF. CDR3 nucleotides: TGTGCCAGCAGCTTACGGGGAGATCAGCCCCAGCATTTT.

In nucleotides, the CDR3 is TGTGCCATCAGCAGGGAAGCTAACTATGGCTACACCTTC. It encodes CAISREANYGYTF. The chain joins TRBV10-3 to TRBJ1-2, with D maybe TRBD1 (5 bases). V shed 6 bases and J shed 0 bases, with 8 bases lying between them. Germline V lookup: CDR1 ENHRY, CDR2 SYGVKD. The CDR3 covers 13 residues.

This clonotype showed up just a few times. The CDR3 protein is CASSYSTTQYF. CDR3 sequence (DNA): TGTGCCAGCAGTTACTCGACTACCCAGTACTTC. The rearrangement uses TRBV6-2 or TRBV6-3 and TRBJ2-5; the D is unclear. Trimming removed 0 bases from V and 8 bases from J, with 4 bases in between. Germline assignment: CDR1 MNHEY and CDR2 SVGEGT. CDR3 length: 11 amino acids.

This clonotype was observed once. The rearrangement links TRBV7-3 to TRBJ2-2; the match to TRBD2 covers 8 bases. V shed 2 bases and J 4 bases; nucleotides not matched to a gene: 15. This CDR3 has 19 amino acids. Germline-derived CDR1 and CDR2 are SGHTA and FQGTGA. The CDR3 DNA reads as TGTGCCAGCAGCTTATTAGCGGGATCTACCGAAGATATCACCGGGGAGCTGTTTTTT. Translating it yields CASSLLAGSTEDITGELFF.

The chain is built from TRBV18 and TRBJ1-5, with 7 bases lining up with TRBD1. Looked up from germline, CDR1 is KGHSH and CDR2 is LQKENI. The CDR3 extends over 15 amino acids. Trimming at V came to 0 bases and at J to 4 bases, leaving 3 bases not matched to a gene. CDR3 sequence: CASSPPGTENQPQHF. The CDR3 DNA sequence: TGTGCCAGCTCACCACCCGGGACAGAAAATCAGCCCCAGCATTTT.

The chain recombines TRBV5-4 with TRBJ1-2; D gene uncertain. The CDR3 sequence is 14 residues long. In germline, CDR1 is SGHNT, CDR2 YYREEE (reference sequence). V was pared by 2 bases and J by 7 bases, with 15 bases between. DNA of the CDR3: TGTGCCAGCAGCTTTCTTGTAGGAGAAGGTGGCTACACCTTC. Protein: CASSFLVGEGGYTF.

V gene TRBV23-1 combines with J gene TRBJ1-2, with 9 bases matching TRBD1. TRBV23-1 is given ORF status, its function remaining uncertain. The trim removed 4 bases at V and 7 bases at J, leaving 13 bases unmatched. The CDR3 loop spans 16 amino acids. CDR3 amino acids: CASSPNPGQGSCGYTF. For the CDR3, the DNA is TGCGCCAGCAGTCCTAATCCGGGACAGGGATCCTGTGGCTACACCTTC.

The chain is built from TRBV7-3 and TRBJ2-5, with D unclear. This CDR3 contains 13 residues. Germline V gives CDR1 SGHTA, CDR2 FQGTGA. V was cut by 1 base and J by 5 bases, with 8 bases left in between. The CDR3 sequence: CASSLSIRETQYF. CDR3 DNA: TGTGCCAGCAGCTTAAGCATTCGGGAGACCCAGTACTTC.

The CDR3 DNA follows: TGTGCCAGCAGCTTGGAAACAAGGAACACTGAAGCTTTCTTT. Encoded protein: CASSLETRNTEAFF. The chain employs TRBV11-3 and TRBJ1-1; D gene ambiguous. This CDR3 is built from 14 residues. V lost 3 bases to trimming and J lost 1 base, with 9 bases between them. Germline-derived CDR1 and CDR2 are SGHNT and YENEEA.

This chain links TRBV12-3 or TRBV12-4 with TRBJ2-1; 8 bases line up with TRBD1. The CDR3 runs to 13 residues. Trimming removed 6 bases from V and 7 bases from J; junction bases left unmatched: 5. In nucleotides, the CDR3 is TGTGCCAGCAGCAGACAGGGGTGGAATGAGCAGTTCTTC. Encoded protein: CASSRQGWNEQFF.

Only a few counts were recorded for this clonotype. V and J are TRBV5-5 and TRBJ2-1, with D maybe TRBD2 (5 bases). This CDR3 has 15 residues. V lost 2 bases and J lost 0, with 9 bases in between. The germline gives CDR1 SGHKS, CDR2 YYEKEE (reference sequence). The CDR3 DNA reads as TGTGCCAGCAGCTTAGGAGGTAGCTCCTACAATGAGCAGTTCTTC. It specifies CASSLGGSSYNEQFF.

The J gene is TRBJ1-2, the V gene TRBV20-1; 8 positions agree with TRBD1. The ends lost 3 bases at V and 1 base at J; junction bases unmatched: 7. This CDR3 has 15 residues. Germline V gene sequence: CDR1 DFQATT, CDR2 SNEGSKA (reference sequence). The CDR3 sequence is CSASTQGALNYGYTF. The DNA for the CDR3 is TGCAGTGCTAGTACGCAGGGGGCCCTTAACTATGGCTACACCTTC.